This T cell receptor (beta chain) originates from a study of blood T cell repertoires in COVID-19. As for the study in general: Sources were T cells, B-cell-depleted T cells, or PBMCs; the material itself was cDNA or gDNA.

Sequenced by immunoSEQ multiplex PCR; TCRdb stores in-frame clones only, minus some. In the table there are about 180,000 clones, approximately 85% of which are singletons. In terms of age and location, participants ranged from about 18 to 95 years and lived in 24 US areas. Trimming removed 5 bases at V and 9 bases at J, with 7 bases between. CDR1 is KGHDR and CDR2 is SFDVKD in the germline V gene. This CDR3 has 11 residues. The sequence was collected from a woman aged 25 to 39 who had recovered from COVID-19. This sequence joins TRBV24-1 and TRBJ2-1; TRBD2 is a possible D gene (6 bases). The sequencing input was PBMCs or T cells enriched from blood (not recorded which). The CDR3 region is CATSAGAEQFF. CDR3 in DNA: TGTGCCACCAGTGCGGGAGCTGAGCAGTTCTTC.